This T cell receptor beta chain emerged from a study of shared clonotypes between healthy human individuals. Study overall: The study drew on a couple of women and three men aged 18 to 49 as donors.

Here immunoSEQ multiplex PCR was the method, and the copy in TCRdb shows in-frame clones only, minus some. This sample has about 1.5 million clones; approximately 98% occur once, and the top ten carry approximately 0.44%. This clone occurred once. Its antigen is currently unknown. The CDR3 is made up of 15 amino acids. V was cut by 1 base and J by 5 bases, with 14 bases left in between. CDR1 is LNHDA and CDR2 is SQIVND in the germline V gene (reference sequence). Whole-study findings and limits: The expectation was that sequencing depth would affect clonotype sharing among donors. Estimated richness values were generally larger in naive subsets than in memory subsets.

This chain links TRBV19 with TRBJ2-5; D call uncertain. Sequencing used naive CD4+ T cells sorted from blood. Sample subset: CD45RA+ positively selected. This TCR was sampled from a man under 40 in good health. CDR3 sequence: CASSIVPGLGETQYF. DNA of the CDR3: TGTGCCAGTAGTATAGTGCCAGGCCTGGGGGAGACCCAGTACTTC. The full variable domain, rest sourced from reference TRBV19 and TRBJ2-5, is DGGITQSPKYLFRKEGQNVTLSCEQNLNHDAMYWYRQDPGQGLRLIYYSQIVNDFQKGDIAEGYSVSREKKESFPLTVTSAQKNPTAFYLCASSIVPGLGETQYFGPGTRLLVL.